The 9 T cell receptor beta chains given below trace back to one sample, sequenced in a study of OX40 agonist ivuxolimab in advanced cancers. Generated by immunoSEQ multiplex PCR, the TCRdb table keeps only in-frame clones and is missing some. Of 69,000 or so clones listed, roughly 78% were seen once; the top ten hold around 5.1%. Specimen: CD4+ or CD8+ T cells sorted from blood, collected in a trial of the OX40 agonist ivuxolimab. The receptors here all came from an adult with an advanced solid tumor such as melanoma, head and neck, liver or kidney cancer.

The V gene is TRBV29-1, the J gene TRBJ2-4, with no clear D. The germline V gene has CDR1 SQVTM and CDR2 ANQGSEA. The CDR3 extends over 13 amino acids. V lost 4 bases to trimming and J lost 3 bases, with 10 bases between them. CDR3 protein: CSVASPSKNIQYF. Here the CDR3 DNA reads TGCAGCGTTGCGTCCCCCAGCAAAAACATTCAGTACTTC.

The chain uses TRBV12-1 and TRBJ2-7; TRBD1 is taken as the D call from the table, unchecked against the DNA. TRBV12-1 represents a pseudogene. The CDR3 contains 17 residues. CDR3 bases: TGTGCCAGCAGCTTTGGCCCCACCGGGACAGGGGCCTACGAGCAGTACTTC. The encoded protein is CASSFGPTGTGAYEQYF.

V and J are TRBV7-2 and TRBJ2-7; 12 nucleotides align to TRBD1. The CDR3 sequence is 15 residues long. Unmatched junction bases numbered 3, after V lost 2 bases and J lost 4 bases. Germline loops: CDR1 SGHTA, CDR2 FQGNSA. This CDR3 reads CASSLLGQGAYEQYF. In DNA form, the CDR3 reads TGTGCCAGCAGCTTACTGGGACAGGGGGCTTACGAGCAGTACTTC.

This clone has just one count. V and J are TRBV7-2 and TRBJ2-5; tentative D call: TRBD2 (6 bases). CDR1 and CDR2 from the germline V gene are SGHTA and FQGNSA. This CDR3 is built from 12 residues. V was clipped by 5 bases and J by 7 bases, with 11 bases between them. The CDR3 DNA follows: TGTGCCAGCAGCCCTAGCGTCGGGACCCAGTACTTC. It is translated as CASSPSVGTQYF. The full variable domain, in which reference TRBV7-2 and TRBJ2-5 provide the parts outside the CDR3, is GAGVSQSPSNKVTEKGKDVELRCDPISGHTALYWYRQSLGQGLEFLIYFQGNSAPDKSGLPSDRFSAERTGGSVSTLTIQRTQQEDSAVYLCASSPSVGTQYFGPGTRLLVL.

The chain uses TRBV7-9 and TRBJ1-4; no definite D call. The CDR3 sequence is 13 residues long. Germline values: CDR1 SEHNR, CDR2 FQNEAQ (reference sequence). Trimming pared 4 bases from V and 8 bases from J, leaving 11 bases between. CDR3 region: CASSSVSTEKLFF. For the CDR3, the DNA is TGTGCCAGCAGCTCCGTCAGTACGGAAAAACTGTTTTTT.

The chain is built from TRBV4-2 and TRBJ2-1; no clear D gene. V was cut by 3 bases and J by 13 bases, with 13 bases left in between. CDR3 length: 12 amino acids. Germline values: CDR1 LGHNA, CDR2 YNFKEQ. The CDR3 sequence is CASSQERRSQFF. CDR3 bases: TGTGCCAGCAGCCAGGAGAGGAGAAGTCAGTTCTTC.

CDR3 in DNA: TGTGCCAGCAGCTTGGGGAGGTCAGGGGGTCAAATGAACACTGAAGCTTTCTTT. Translation gives CASSLGRSGGQMNTEAFF. The V and J genes are TRBV7-2 and TRBJ1-1, with 7 bases aligning to TRBD1. The CDR3 is 18 residues long. Per the germline V gene, CDR1 is SGHTA and CDR2 is FQGNSA. V lost 3 bases and J lost 0; bases outside the gene matches: 13. Using reference TRBV7-2 and TRBJ1-1 for the parts outside the CDR3, the full variable domain is GAGVSQSPSNKVTEKGKDVELRCDPISGHTALYWYRQSLGQGLEFLIYFQGNSAPDKSGLPSDRFSAERTGGSVSTLTIQRTQQEDSAVYLCASSLGRSGGQMNTEAFFGQGTRLTVV.

The chain joins TRBV19 to TRBJ1-3, with TRBD1 as a possible D gene (5 bases). V was pared by 6 bases and J by 8 bases, with 17 bases between. The germline V gene encodes CDR1 LNHDA and CDR2 SQIVND (reference sequence). The CDR3 consists of 14 residues. CDR3 in amino acids: CASSPGYGGDTIYF. The CDR3, as DNA: TGTGCCAGTAGCCCGGGTTACGGAGGGGACACCATATATTTT.

This chain joins TRBV5-5 and TRBJ2-7; tentatively, D is TRBD2 (5 bases). V lost 0 bases to trimming and J lost 2 bases, with 12 bases between them. CDR1 is SGHKS, CDR2 YYEKEE, per germline (reference sequence). The CDR3 length is 15 residues. CDR3 sequence reads: CASSLEPSFPYEQYF. The CDR3 coding sequence is TGTGCCAGCAGCTTGGAGCCTAGCTTCCCCTACGAGCAGTACTTC. Full variable domain (remainder filled in from reference TRBV5-5 and TRBJ2-7): DAGVTQSPTHLIKTRGQQVTLRCSPISGHKSVSWYQQVLGQGPQFIFQYYEKEERGRGNFPDRFSARQFPNYSSELNVNALLLGDSALYLCASSLEPSFPYEQYFGPGTRLTVT.